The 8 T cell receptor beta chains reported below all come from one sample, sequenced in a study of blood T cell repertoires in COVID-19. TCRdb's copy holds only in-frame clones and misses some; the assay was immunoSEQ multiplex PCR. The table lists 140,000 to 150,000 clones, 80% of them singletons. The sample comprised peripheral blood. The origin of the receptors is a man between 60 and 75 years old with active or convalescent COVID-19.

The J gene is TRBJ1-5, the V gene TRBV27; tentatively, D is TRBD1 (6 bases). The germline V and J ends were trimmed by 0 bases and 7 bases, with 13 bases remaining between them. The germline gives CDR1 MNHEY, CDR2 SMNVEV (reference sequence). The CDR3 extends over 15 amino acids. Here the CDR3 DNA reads TGTGCCAGCAGTTTATCGTCAGGGGTGCAGCAGCCCCAGCATTTT. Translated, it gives CASSLSSGVQQPQHF.

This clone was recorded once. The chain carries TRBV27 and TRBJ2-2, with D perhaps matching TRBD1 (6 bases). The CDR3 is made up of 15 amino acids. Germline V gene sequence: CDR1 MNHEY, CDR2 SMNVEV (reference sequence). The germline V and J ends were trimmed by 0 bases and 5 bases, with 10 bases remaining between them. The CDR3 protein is CASSLSTRGTGELFF. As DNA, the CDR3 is TGTGCCAGCAGTTTATCTACCAGGGGAACCGGGGAGCTGTTTTTT.

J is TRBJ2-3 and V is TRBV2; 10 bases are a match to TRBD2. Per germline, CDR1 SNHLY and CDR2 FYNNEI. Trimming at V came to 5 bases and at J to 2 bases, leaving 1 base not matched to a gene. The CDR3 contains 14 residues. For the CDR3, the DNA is TGTGCCAGCAGTAGCGGGAGGGCCACAGATACGCAGTATTTT. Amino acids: CASSSGRATDTQYF.

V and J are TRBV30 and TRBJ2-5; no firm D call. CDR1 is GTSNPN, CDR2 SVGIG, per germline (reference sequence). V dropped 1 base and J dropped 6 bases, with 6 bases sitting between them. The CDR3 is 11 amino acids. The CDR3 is CAWSEEKTQYF. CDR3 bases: TGTGCCTGGAGTGAAGAGAAGACCCAGTACTTC.

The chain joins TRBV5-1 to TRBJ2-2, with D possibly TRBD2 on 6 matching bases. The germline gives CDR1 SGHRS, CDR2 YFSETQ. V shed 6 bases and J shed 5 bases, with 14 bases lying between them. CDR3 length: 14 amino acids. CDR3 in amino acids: CASILGAGTGELFF. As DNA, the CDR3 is TGCGCCAGCATACTAGGGGCGGGAACCGGGGAGCTGTTTTTT.

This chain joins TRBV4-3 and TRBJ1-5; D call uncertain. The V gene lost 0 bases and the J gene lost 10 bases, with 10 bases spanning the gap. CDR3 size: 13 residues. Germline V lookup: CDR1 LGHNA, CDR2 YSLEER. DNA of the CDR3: TGCGCCAGCAGCCAAGATAGAGATAGACCCCAGCATTTT. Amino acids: CASSQDRDRPQHF.

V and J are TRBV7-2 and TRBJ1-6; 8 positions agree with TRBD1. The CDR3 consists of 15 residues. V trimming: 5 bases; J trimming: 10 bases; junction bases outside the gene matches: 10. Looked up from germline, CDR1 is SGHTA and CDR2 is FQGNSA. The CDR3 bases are TGTGCCAGCAGCCCCCGACAGGGGTCATGGTCACCCCTCCACTTT. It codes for CASSPRQGSWSPLHF.

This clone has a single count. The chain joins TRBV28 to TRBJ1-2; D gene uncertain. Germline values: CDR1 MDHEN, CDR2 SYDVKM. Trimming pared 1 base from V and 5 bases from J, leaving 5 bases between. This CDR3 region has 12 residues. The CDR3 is CASSLSTYGYTF. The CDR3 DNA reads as TGTGCCAGCAGTTTATCGACATATGGCTACACCTTC.